The present T cell receptor beta chain was sequenced within a study of human T cells and chemical hapten exposure. The study, taken as a whole, reports: There was no change with DPC sensitization in TCRs above 1 in 1000 frequency.

V lost 5 bases and J lost 5, with 14 bases in between. The CDR3 runs 13 residues. Germline-derived CDR1 and CDR2 are SQVTM and ANQGSEA. Unique molecular identifiers were attached to individual cDNA molecules during library preparation. A single record per CDR3 protein comes from TCRdb applying MiXCR to the RACE reads. The data hold some 81,000 distinct CDR3 sequences, with around 9.3% observed a single time. This clonotype was observed at least ten times. What it binds is unknown. Time point of the sample: healthy volunteer bleed at 6 weeks. It was from unfractionated whole blood that total RNA was extracted.

The TCR was taken from a female donor in good health. Some clones in this sample may be carry-over from other donors' samples. Sequencing was done on a sample of whole blood. V is TRBV29-1 and J is TRBJ2-3, with D perhaps matching TRBD1 (6 bases). CDR3 sequence (DNA): TGCAGCGTTCAGTACAGGGTGGTAGATACGCAGTATTTT. It specifies CSVQYRVVDTQYF.